The 21 T cell receptor beta chains below come from one sample, sequenced in a study of blood T cell repertoires in COVID-19. The method was immunoSEQ multiplex PCR; TCRdb's version includes in-frame clones alone and lacks a portion of them. The repertoire holds 93,000 or so clones, 80% to 90% seen once, with roughly 3.6% in the top ten. Sequenced material: peripheral blood. The receptors originated from a woman in her fifties or sixties with acute or convalescent COVID-19.

This rearrangement joins TRBV19 to TRBJ1-4; D is unclear. The J call may be incorrect, as the DNA end agrees better with TRBJ2-2. Germline CDR1 reads LNHDA; CDR2 reads SQIVND (reference sequence). This CDR3 has 14 residues. CDR3 protein: CASRLGLPEGELFF. CDR3 nucleotide sequence: TGTGCCAGTAGGCTCGGGCTTCCCGAGGGGGAGCTGTTTTTT.

The chain has TRBV20-1 and TRBJ1-6, with 10 nucleotides matching TRBD1. The V gene's germline CDR1 is DFQATT and CDR2 SNEGSKA (reference sequence). V gave up 3 bases and J gave up 8 bases; unmatched junction bases: 4. This CDR3 is built from 14 residues. DNA of the CDR3: TGCAGTGCTAGTCGGGGACAGGGGTATTCACCCCTCCACTTT. Encoded protein: CSASRGQGYSPLHF.

The V gene is TRBV7-9, the J gene TRBJ2-1; 10 nucleotides agree with TRBD2. Germline lookup yields CDR1 SEHNR and CDR2 FQNEAQ (reference sequence). The CDR3 is made up of 15 amino acids. V gave up 6 bases and J gave up 7 bases; unmatched junction bases: 9. The CDR3 nucleotides are TGTGCCAGCAGTGGCCGGGGACTAGCGTCGAATGAGCAGTTCTTC. Translating it yields CASSGRGLASNEQFF. Full variable domain (remainder filled in from reference TRBV7-9 and TRBJ2-1): DTGVSQNPRHKITKRGQNVTFRCDPISEHNRLYWYRQTLGQGPEFLTYFQNEAQLEKSRLLSDRFSAERPKGSFSTLEIQRTEQGDSAMYLCASSGRGLASNEQFFGPGTRLTVL.

V is TRBV19 and J is TRBJ2-7; 7 nucleotides match TRBD1. Trimming removed 4 bases from V and 7 bases from J; junction bases left unmatched: 7. Germline-derived CDR1 and CDR2 are LNHDA and SQIVND (reference sequence). The CDR3 contains 13 residues. The CDR3 reads CASSRTGQREQYF. The CDR3 nucleotides are TGTGCCAGTAGTAGGACGGGACAGCGGGAGCAGTACTTC.

In DNA form, the CDR3 reads TGTGCCAGCAGCTTAGGCCGGGGCCGTTTGAGAAACCGGGGGGACTCTGGAAACACCATATATTTT. This encodes CASSLGRGRLRNRGDSGNTIYF. This rearrangement joins TRBV13 to TRBJ1-3; D perhaps matches TRBD1 (5 bases). Per germline, CDR1 PRHDT and CDR2 FYEKMQ (reference sequence). The CDR3 sequence is 22 residues long. V shed 0 bases and J shed 0 bases, with 27 bases lying between them.

The chain uses TRBV6-6 and TRBJ1-2, with TRBD1 identical over 8 bases. V dropped 4 bases and J dropped 6; count of bases not matched to a gene: 10. Germline-derived CDR1 and CDR2 are MNHNY and SVGAGI (reference sequence). This CDR3 spans 15 amino acids. CDR3 sequence (DNA): TGTGCCAGCAGTTCAACAAAAACAGGGGGAGATGGCTACACCTTC. Translating it yields CASSSTKTGGDGYTF.

The count of this clone is one. This CDR3 reads CASSSVGTVSGNTIYF. The CDR3 nucleotides are TGCGCCAGCAGCTCGGTAGGGACAGTCTCTGGAAACACCATATATTTT. The rearrangement uses TRBV5-1 and TRBJ1-3, with TRBD1 matching 7 bases. This CDR3 region has 16 residues. The trim removed 3 bases at V and 0 bases at J, leaving 6 bases unmatched. Per the germline V gene, CDR1 is SGHRS and CDR2 is YFSETQ.

This chain connects TRBV6-5 to TRBJ2-2; TRBD2 matches 7 bases. With 2 bases clipped from V and 5 bases from J, the junction kept 2 bases outside the gene matches. CDR1 MNHEY and CDR2 SVGAGI come from the germline V gene. The CDR3 spans 14 residues. As DNA, the CDR3 is TGTGCCAGCAGTTACCAGGGAGGGACCGGGGAGCTGTTTTTT. Protein sequence: CASSYQGGTGELFF.

This clone was seen a single time. This chain joins TRBV28 and TRBJ2-3, with TRBD2 matching over 7 bases. The CDR3 runs to 17 residues. Trimming removed 4 bases from V and 4 bases from J; junction bases left unmatched: 14. CDR1 and CDR2 (germline): MDHEN, SYDVKM. The CDR3 is CASSSPVGGGSSDTQYF. CDR3 nucleotide sequence: TGTGCCAGCAGTTCCCCAGTGGGTGGCGGGAGCTCAGATACGCAGTATTTT.

This clone was counted only a few times. This chain joins TRBV30 and TRBJ1-6, with TRBD1 matching 9 bases. This CDR3 has 17 amino acids. J lost 0 bases, V lost 1 base, and 4 bases had no gene match. From germline, CDR1 is GTSNPN and CDR2 SVGIG (reference sequence). The DNA of the CDR3 is TGTGCCTGGAGTGCCGACAGGGGGACCTCCTATAATTCACCCCTCCACTTT. It specifies CAWSADRGTSYNSPLHF.

The chain uses TRBV7-6 and TRBJ1-3; perhaps TRBD1 as D (5 bases). CDR1 SGHVS and CDR2 FNYEAQ come from the germline V gene. Trimming removed 1 base from V and 6 bases from J, with 7 bases in between. This CDR3 has 13 amino acids. For the CDR3, the DNA is TGTGCCAGCAGCTTAGGACAGCTAAACACCATATATTTT. It specifies CASSLGQLNTIYF.

The rearrangement links TRBV28 to TRBJ1-2, with unresolved D. From germline, CDR1 is MDHEN and CDR2 SYDVKM. V shed 2 bases and J shed 8 bases, with 12 bases lying between them. The CDR3 extends over 13 amino acids. CDR3 sequence reads: CASSLRRLEGYTF. The DNA for the CDR3 is TGTGCCAGCAGTTTAAGGAGATTAGAAGGCTACACCTTC.

V and J are TRBV7-9 and TRBJ1-1; 7 bases map to TRBD1. Trimming at V came to 6 bases and at J to 4 bases, leaving 5 bases not matched to a gene. The germline V gene has CDR1 SEHNR and CDR2 FQNEAQ (reference sequence). The length of the CDR3 is 13 residues. The CDR3 sequence: CASSSTGTTEAFF. CDR3 DNA: TGTGCCAGCAGTTCGACAGGGACCACTGAAGCTTTCTTT.

This chain links TRBV7-9 with TRBJ2-3; TRBD2 matches at 13 bases. CDR3 length equals 19 residues. Germline CDR1 reads SEHNR; CDR2 reads FQNEAQ (reference sequence). V dropped 3 bases and J dropped 5; count of bases not matched to a gene: 14. The CDR3 DNA is TGTGCCAGCAGCTTCGCGCTCGGAACTAGCGGGAGGGCCAAAGATACGCAGTATTTT. Translation gives CASSFALGTSGRAKDTQYF.

The rearrangement links TRBV18 to TRBJ1-1, with D tentatively TRBD1 (6 bases). This CDR3 contains 13 residues. The germline V and J ends were trimmed by 4 bases and 7 bases, with 13 bases remaining between them. Germline loops: CDR1 KGHSH, CDR2 LQKENI. CDR3 nucleotides: TGTGCCAGCTCACGTGGACAGAGCGTTGAAGCTTTCTTT. Protein: CASSRGQSVEAFF.

This clone was seen a handful of times. The chain employs TRBV29-1 and TRBJ2-1; 8 positions agree with TRBD1. Losses at the gene ends were 6 bases for V and 3 bases for J; bases not matched to a gene: 7. Germline V gives CDR1 SQVTM, CDR2 ANQGSEA. The CDR3 covers 14 residues. The CDR3 sequence: CSVGQGNGYNEQFF. CDR3 DNA: TGCAGCGTAGGACAGGGAAACGGCTACAATGAGCAGTTCTTC.

This clone has a handful of counts. The chain recombines TRBV7-2 with TRBJ1-2; weak D call: TRBD1 (6 bases). Germline V gene sequence: CDR1 SGHTA, CDR2 FQGNSA. Trimming shortened V by 4 bases and J by 2 bases, and 11 bases separated the two germline ends. The CDR3 runs 14 residues. CDR3 nucleotide sequence: TGTGCCAGCAGCTCTTTGGGGGCCAACTATGGCTACACCTTC. The encoded protein is CASSSLGANYGYTF. Full variable domain (missing parts from reference TRBV7-2 and TRBJ1-2): GAGVSQSPSNKVTEKGKDVELRCDPISGHTALYWYRQSLGQGLEFLIYFQGNSAPDKSGLPSDRFSAERTGGSVSTLTIQRTQQEDSAVYLCASSSLGANYGYTFGSGTRLTVV.

V gene TRBV6-6 combines with J gene TRBJ1-5; maybe TRBD1 (6 bases). The V and J ends lost 5 bases and 6 bases respectively, with 11 bases between them. The CDR3 spans 13 residues. The V gene's germline CDR1 is MNHNY and CDR2 SVGAGI (reference sequence). DNA of the CDR3: TGTGCCAGCAGTCAAACAGGGTCTCAGCCCCAGCATTTT. As protein: CASSQTGSQPQHF.

This sequence joins TRBV6-6 and TRBJ1-3, with 12 bases fitting TRBD1. The CDR3 extends over 18 amino acids. V trimming: 5 bases; J trimming: 0 bases; junction bases outside the gene matches: 8. The germline V gene encodes CDR1 MNHNY and CDR2 SVGAGI (reference sequence). CDR3 DNA: TGTGCCAGCAGTCGAAACCGGGACAGGGGGCTCTCTGGAAACACCATATATTTT. It encodes CASSRNRDRGLSGNTIYF.

The J gene is TRBJ2-1, the V gene TRBV5-1, with TRBD2 identical over 15 bases. The CDR3 is made up of 17 amino acids. Trimming took 4 bases from V and 8 from J; bases not matched to a gene: 10. Germline lookup yields CDR1 SGHRS and CDR2 YFSETQ. Here the CDR3 DNA reads TGCGCCAGCAGCCCCGGACTAGCGGGAGGGAGGATGGATGAGCAGTTCTTC. It yields the protein CASSPGLAGGRMDEQFF.

The chain's CDR3 is CASSTSRDFNQPQHF. In nucleotides, the CDR3 is TGTGCCAGCAGCACCTCCCGAGACTTCAATCAGCCCCAGCATTTT. This chain connects TRBV7-2 to TRBJ1-5; unclear D gene. V was pared by 5 bases and J by 3 bases, with 14 bases between. CDR3 length: 15 residues. Germline V CDR1 and CDR2: SGHTA, FQGNSA.